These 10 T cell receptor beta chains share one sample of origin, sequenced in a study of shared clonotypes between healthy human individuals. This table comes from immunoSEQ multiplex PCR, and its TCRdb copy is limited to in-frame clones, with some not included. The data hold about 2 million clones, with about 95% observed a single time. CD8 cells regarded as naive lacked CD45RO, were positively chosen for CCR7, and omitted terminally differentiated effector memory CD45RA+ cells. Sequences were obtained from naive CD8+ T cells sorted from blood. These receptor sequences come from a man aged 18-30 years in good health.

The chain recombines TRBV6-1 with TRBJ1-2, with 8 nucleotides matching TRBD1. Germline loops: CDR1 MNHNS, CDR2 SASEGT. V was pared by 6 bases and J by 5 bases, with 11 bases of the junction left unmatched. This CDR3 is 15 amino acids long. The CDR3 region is CASRTGAGLGYGYTF. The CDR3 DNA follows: TGTGCCAGCAGGACAGGGGCCGGACTGGGGTATGGCTACACCTTC.

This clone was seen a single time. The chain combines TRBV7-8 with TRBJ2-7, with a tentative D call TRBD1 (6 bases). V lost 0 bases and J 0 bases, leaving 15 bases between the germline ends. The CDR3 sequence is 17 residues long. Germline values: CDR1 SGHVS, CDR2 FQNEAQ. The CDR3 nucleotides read TGTGCCAGCAGCTTAGCGCGTGGACAGCCGAGCTCCTACGAGCAGTACTTC. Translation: CASSLARGQPSSYEQYF. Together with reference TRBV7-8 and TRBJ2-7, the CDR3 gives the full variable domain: GAGVSQSPRYKVAKRGQDVALRCDPISGHVSLFWYQQALGQGPEFLTYFQNEAQLDKSGLPSDRFFAERPEGSVSTLKIQRTQQEDSAVYLCASSLARGQPSSYEQYFGPGTRLTVT.

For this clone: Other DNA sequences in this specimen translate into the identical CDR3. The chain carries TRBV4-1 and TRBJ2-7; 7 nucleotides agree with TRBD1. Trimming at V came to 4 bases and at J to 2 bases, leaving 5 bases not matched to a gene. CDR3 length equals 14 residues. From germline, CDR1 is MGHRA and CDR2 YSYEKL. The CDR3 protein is CASSLTGTAYEQYF. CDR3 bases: TGCGCCAGCAGCCTTACGGGGACAGCCTACGAGCAGTACTTC.

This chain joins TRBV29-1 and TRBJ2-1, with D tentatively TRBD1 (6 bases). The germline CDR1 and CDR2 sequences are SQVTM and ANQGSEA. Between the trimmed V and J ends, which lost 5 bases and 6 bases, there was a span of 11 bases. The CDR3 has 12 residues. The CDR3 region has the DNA TGCAGCGTTTCACCACAGGGCAATGAGCAGTTCTTC. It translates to CSVSPQGNEQFF.

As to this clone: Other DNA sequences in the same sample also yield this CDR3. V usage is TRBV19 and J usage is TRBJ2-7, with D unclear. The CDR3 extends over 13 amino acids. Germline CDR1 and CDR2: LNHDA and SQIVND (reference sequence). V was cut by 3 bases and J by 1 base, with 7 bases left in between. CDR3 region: CASSIGYSYEQYF. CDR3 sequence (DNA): TGTGCCAGTAGTATCGGGTATTCCTACGAGCAGTACTTC.

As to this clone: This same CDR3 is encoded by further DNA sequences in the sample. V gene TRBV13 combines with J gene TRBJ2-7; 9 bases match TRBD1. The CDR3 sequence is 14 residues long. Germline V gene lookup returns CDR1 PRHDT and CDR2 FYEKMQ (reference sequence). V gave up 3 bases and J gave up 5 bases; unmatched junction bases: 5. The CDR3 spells CASSLGQGRDEQYF. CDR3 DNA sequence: TGTGCCAGCAGCTTGGGACAGGGCAGGGACGAGCAGTACTTC.

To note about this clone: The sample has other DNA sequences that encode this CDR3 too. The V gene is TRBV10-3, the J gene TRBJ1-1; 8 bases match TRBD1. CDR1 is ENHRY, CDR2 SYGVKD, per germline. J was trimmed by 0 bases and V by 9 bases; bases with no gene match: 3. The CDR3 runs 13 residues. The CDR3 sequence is CAIGTGLNTEAFF. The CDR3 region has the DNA TGTGCCATAGGGACAGGCCTGAACACTGAAGCTTTCTTT.

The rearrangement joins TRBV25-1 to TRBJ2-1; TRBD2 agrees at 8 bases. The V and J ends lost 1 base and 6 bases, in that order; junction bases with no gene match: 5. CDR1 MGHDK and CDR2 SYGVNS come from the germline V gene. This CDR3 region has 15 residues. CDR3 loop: CASSESVGTSNEQFF. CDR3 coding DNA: TGTGCCAGCAGTGAATCGGTAGGGACTAGCAATGAGCAGTTCTTC.

The CDR3 DNA reads TGCGCCAGCAGCCAAGAGTTAGCTAACTATGGCTACACCTTC. Translating gives CASSQELANYGYTF. The rearrangement joins TRBV4-3 to TRBJ1-2; no clear D. Germline loops: CDR1 LGHNA, CDR2 YSLEER. This CDR3 spans 14 amino acids. V was clipped by 0 bases and J by 0 bases, with 5 bases between them.

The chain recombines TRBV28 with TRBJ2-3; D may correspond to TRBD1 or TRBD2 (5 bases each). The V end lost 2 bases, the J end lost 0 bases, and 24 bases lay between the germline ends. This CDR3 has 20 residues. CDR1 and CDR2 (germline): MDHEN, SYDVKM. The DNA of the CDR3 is TGTGCCAGCAGTTTACCCTCGGAGGTGCTGGAAGGGGACAGCACAGATACGCAGTATTTT. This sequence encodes CASSLPSEVLEGDSTDTQYF. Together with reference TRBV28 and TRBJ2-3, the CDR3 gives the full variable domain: DVKVTQSSRYLVKRTGEKVFLECVQDMDHENMFWYRQDPGLGLRLIYFSYDVKMKEKGDIPEGYSVSREKKERFSLILESASTNQTSMYLCASSLPSEVLEGDSTDTQYFGPGTRLTVL.